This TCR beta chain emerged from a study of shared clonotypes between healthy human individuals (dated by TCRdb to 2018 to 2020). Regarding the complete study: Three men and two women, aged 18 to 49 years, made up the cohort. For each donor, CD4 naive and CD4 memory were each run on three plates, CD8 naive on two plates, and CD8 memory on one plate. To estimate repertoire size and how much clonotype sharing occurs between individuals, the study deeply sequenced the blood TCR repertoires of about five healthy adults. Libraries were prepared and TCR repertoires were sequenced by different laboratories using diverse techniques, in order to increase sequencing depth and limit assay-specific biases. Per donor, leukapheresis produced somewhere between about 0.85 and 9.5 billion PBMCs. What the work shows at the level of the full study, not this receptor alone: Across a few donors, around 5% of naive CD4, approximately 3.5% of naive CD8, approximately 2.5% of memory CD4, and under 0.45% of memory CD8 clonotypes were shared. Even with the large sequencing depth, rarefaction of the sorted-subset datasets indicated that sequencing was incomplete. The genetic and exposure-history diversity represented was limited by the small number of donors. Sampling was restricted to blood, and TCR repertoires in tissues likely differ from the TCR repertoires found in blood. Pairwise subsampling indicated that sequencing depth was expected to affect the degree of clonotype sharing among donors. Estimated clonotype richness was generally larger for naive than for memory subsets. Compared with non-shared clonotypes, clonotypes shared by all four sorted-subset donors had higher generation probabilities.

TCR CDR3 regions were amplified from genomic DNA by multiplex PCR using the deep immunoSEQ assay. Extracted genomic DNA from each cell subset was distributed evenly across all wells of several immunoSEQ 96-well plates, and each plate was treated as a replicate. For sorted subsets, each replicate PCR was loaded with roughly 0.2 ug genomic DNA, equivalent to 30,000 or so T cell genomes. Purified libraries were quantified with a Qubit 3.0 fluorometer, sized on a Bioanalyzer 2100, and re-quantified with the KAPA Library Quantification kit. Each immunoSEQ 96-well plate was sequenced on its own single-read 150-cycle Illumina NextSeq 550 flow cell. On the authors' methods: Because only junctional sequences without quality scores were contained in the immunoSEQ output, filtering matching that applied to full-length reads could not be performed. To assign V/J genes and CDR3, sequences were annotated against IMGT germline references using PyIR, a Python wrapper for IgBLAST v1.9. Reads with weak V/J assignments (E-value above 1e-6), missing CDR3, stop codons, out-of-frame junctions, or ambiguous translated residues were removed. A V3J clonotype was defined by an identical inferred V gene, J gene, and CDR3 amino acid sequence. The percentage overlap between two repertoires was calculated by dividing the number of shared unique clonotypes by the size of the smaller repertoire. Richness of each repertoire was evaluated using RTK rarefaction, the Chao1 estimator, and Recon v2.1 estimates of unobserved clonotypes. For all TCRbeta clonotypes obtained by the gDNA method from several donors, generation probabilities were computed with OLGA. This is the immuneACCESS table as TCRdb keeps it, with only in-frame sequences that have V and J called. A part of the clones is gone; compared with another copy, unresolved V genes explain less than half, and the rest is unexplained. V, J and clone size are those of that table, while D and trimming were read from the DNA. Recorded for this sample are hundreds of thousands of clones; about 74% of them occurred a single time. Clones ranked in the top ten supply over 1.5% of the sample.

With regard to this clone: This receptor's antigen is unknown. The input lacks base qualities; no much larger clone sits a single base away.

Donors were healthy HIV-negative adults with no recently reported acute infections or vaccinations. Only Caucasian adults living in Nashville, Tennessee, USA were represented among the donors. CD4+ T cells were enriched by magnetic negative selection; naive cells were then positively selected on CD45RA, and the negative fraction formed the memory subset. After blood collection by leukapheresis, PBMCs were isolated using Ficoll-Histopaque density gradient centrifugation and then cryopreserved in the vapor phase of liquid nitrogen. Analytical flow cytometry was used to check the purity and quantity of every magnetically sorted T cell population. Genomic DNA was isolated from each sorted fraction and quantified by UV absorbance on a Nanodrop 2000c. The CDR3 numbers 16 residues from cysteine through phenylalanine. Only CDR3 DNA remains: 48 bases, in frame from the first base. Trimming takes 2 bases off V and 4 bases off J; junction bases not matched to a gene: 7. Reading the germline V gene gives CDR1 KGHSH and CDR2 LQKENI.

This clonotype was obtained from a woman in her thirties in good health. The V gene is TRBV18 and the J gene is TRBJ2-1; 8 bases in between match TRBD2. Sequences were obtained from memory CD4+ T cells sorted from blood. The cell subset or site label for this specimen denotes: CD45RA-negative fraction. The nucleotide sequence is TGTGCCAGCTCACCAAAAGCGGGAGAACGATACAATGAGCAGTTCTTC. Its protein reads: CASSPKAGERYNEQFF. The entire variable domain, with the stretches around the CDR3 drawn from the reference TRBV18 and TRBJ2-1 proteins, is NAGVMQNPRHLVRRRGQEARLRCSPMKGHSHVYWYRQLPEEGLKFMVYLQKENIIDESGMPKERFSAEFPKEGPSILRIQQVVRGDSAAYFCASSPKAGERYNEQFFGPGTRLTVL.